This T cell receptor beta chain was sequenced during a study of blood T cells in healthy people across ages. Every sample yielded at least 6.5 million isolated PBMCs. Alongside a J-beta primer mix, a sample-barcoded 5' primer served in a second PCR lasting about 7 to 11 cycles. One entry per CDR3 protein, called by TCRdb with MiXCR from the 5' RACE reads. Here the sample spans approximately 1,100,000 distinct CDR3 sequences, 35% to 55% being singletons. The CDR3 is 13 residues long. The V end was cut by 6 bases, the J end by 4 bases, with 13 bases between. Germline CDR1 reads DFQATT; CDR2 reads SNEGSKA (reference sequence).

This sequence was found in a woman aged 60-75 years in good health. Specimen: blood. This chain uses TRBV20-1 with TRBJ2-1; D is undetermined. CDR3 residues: CSAPGRFYNEQFF. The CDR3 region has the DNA TGCAGTGCCCCAGGCAGGTTTTACAATGAGCAGTTCTTC.